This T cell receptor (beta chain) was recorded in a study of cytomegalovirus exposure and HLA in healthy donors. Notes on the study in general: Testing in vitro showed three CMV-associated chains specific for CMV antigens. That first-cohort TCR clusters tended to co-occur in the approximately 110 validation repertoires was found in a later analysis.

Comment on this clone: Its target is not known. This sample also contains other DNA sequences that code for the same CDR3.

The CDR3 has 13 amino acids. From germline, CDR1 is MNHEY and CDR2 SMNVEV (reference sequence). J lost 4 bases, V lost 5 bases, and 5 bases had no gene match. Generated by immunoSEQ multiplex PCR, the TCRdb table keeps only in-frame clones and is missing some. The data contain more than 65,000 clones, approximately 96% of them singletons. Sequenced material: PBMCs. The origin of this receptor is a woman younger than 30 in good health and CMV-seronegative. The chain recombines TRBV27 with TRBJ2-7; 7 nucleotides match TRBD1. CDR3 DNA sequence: TGTGCCAGCAGTCCGGGACAGTCTTACGAGCAGTACTTC. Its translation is CASSPGQSYEQYF.